Sequencing of this T cell receptor (beta chain) was carried out in a study of CD8+ T cells in alopecia areata. Sequencing relied on a cDNA template that was reverse transcribed from extracted RNA. Only in-frame clones appear in the TCRdb table, and some are missing; sequencing was by immunoSEQ multiplex PCR. The data hold hundreds of thousands of clones, with 35% to 40% observed a single time. Overall study findings and caveats: Patients displayed less clarity in TCR sharing than mice, a finding possibly related to HLA.

Treatment specified: oral pan-JAK inhibitor, 5-10 mg twice daily. T lymphocytes (CD4+ and CD8+) were sorted from PBMCs. The ends were cut back, 1 base at V and 0 bases at J, with 18 bases in the middle. The CDR3 sequence is 18 residues long. The germline gives CDR1 MGHRA, CDR2 YSYEKL. This clone was seen a single time. What it binds is not known. This sequence joins TRBV4-1 and TRBJ1-1, with D hard to call. The sequencing used CD4+ T cells sorted from blood, collected between weeks 30 and 35, from a patient treated with tofacitinib. This clonotype was sampled from a human donor with alopecia areata. The CDR3 bases are TGCGCCAGCAGCCAAGGGCTCGGTGGTTCCCCTATGAACACTGAAGCTTTCTTT. This sequence encodes CASSQGLGGSPMNTEAFF.